This TCR beta chain was found in a study of beta chain features in type 1 diabetes. The overall study: Age, gender and cell yields were alike across patients and healthy donors. The study examined about 110,000,000 sorted cells across all samples. Overall study findings and caveats: The naive, central memory and Treg TCRB repertoires of patients appeared to be more similar to one another than those of healthy donors.

As for this clone: Its antigen is undetermined.

Every bit of the isolated RNA underwent reverse transcription, so sequencing read expressed TCRB transcripts. The table came from immunoSEQ multiplex PCR; TCRdb's copy has only in-frame clones and leaves some out. Found here are 450,000 or so clones, about 10% of them singletons; the top ten hold approximately 0.05%. The specimen sequenced was naive CD4+ T cells from blood. The TCR sequence derives from a woman between 18 and 29 years old in good health.

The chain's CDR3 is CASSPRSVETQYF. The CDR3 bases are TGTGCCAGCAGCCCCCGGAGCGTAGAGACCCAGTACTTC. The V and J genes are TRBV7-2 and TRBJ2-5; the D is unclear. CDR1 SGHTA and CDR2 FQGNSA come from the germline V gene. The V gene lost 5 bases and the J gene lost 4 bases, with 11 bases spanning the gap. The CDR3 extends over 13 amino acids. Full variable domain (rest looked up from reference TRBV7-2 and TRBJ2-5): GAGVSQSPSNKVTEKGKDVELRCDPISGHTALYWYRQSLGQGLEFLIYFQGNSAPDKSGLPSDRFSAERTGGSVSTLTIQRTQQEDSAVYLCASSPRSVETQYFGPGTRLLVL.